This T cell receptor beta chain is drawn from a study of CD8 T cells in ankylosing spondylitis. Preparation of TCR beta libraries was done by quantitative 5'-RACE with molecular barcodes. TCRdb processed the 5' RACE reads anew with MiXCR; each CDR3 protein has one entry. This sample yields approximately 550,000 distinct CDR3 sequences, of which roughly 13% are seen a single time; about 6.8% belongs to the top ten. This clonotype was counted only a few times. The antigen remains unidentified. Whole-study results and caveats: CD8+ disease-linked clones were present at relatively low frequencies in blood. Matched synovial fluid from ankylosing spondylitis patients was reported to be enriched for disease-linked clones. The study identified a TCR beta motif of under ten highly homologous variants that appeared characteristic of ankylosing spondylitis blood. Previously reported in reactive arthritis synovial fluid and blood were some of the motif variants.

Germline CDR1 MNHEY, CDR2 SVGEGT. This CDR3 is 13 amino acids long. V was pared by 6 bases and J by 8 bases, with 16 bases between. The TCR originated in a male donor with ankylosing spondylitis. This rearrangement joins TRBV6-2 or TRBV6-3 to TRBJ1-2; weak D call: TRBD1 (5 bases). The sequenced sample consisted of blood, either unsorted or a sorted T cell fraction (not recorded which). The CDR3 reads CASSRDLERGYTF. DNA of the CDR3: TGTGCCAGCAGCCGGGACCTCGAGCGGGGCTACACCTTC.